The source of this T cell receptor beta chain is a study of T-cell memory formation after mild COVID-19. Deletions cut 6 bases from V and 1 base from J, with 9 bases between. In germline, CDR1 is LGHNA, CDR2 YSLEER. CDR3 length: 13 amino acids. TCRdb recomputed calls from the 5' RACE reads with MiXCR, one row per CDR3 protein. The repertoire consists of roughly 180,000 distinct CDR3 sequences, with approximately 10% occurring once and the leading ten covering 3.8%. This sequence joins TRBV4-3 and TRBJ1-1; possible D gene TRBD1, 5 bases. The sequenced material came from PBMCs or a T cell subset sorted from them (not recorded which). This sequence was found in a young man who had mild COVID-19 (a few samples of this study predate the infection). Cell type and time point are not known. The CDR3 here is CASRLQGNTEAFF. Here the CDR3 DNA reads TGCGCCAGCAGACTCCAGGGGAACACTGAAGCTTTCTTT.